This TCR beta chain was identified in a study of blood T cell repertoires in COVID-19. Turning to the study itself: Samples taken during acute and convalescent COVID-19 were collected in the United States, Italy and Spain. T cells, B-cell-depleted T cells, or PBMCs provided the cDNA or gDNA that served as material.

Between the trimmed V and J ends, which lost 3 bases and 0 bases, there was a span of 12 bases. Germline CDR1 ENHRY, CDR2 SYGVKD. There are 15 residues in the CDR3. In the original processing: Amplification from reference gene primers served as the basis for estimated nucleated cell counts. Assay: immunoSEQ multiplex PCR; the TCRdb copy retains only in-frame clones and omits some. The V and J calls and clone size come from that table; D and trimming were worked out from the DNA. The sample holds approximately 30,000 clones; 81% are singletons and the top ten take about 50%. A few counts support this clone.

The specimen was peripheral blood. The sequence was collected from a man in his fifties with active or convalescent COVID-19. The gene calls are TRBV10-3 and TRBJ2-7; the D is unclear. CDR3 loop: CAISDGRSDSYEQYF. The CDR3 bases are TGTGCCATCAGTGATGGCAGGTCCGACTCCTACGAGCAGTACTTC.